These 26 T cell receptor beta chains share one sample of origin, sequenced in a study of Ad26.COV2.S vaccination and SARS-CoV-2 variants. Libraries were prepared by immunoSEQ multiplex PCR; TCRdb keeps only in-frame clonotypes and omits some of them. The sample consists of 400,000 to 450,000 clones, about 90% of them appearing once. Treatment: about 20 received Ad26.COV2.S at low or high dose, single or two shots; several received placebo; per-sample allocation not given. All samples were drawn on day 63, counting from the first vaccine or placebo injection. Specimen: peripheral blood, collected in a trial of Ad26.COV2.S vaccine versus placebo. The receptors shown here come from a person aged 18-60 years who received the Ad26.COV2.S COVID-19 vaccine or a placebo.

V usage is TRBV19 and J usage is TRBJ1-1; D ambiguous. The V end was cut by 7 bases, the J end by 2 bases, with 14 bases between. The length of the CDR3 is 14 residues. Germline-derived CDR1 and CDR2 are LNHDA and SQIVND (reference sequence). CDR3 region: CASNPGGVNTEAFF. The DNA of the CDR3 is TGTGCCAGTAATCCAGGCGGGGTCAACACTGAAGCTTTCTTT.

The CDR3 is CASSLGRGEKLFF. The CDR3 DNA is TGTGCCAGCAGTCTAGGGCGGGGTGAAAAACTGTTTTTT. The chain combines TRBV7-6 with TRBJ1-4; no firm D call. This CDR3 region has 13 residues. Germline V lookup: CDR1 SGHVS, CDR2 FNYEAQ. V lost 6 bases to trimming and J lost 7 bases, with 12 bases between them.

The CDR3 here is CASSLSSGGITGQYF. The CDR3 DNA reads TGTGCCAGCAGTTTATCGAGCGGTGGGATTACAGGGCAGTACTTC. The chain is built from TRBV27 and TRBJ2-7; D may match TRBD1 or TRBD2 (5 bases each). Germline CDR1 MNHEY, CDR2 SMNVEV (reference sequence). The germline V and J ends were trimmed by 0 bases and 9 bases, with 18 bases remaining between them. The CDR3 spans 15 residues.

The chain uses TRBV6-2 or TRBV6-3 and TRBJ1-1; D unresolved. The CDR3 has 14 residues. The V gene's germline CDR1 is MNHEY and CDR2 SVGEGT. With 0 bases removed from V and 0 bases from J, the gap between germline ends came to 5 bases. CDR3 sequence: CASSYSYLNTEAFF. Written as DNA, the CDR3 is TGTGCCAGCAGTTACTCCTATCTGAACACTGAAGCTTTCTTT.

Points on this clone: A junction end diverges from the germline sequence, so it may reflect a read error. The chain joins TRBV28 to TRBJ2-7; tentatively, D is TRBD1 or TRBD2 (5 bases each). The germline V gene encodes CDR1 MDHEN and CDR2 SYDVKM. The CDR3 totals 11 residues. In DNA, the CDR3 is TGTGCCAGCAGTTTTGTCGGGGCGCAGGACTTC. The encoded protein is CASSFVGAQDF.

This chain joins TRBV18 and TRBJ2-7; D is undetermined. Germline loops: CDR1 KGHSH, CDR2 LQKENI. The CDR3 is made up of 14 amino acids. Trimming removed 4 bases from V and 0 bases from J, with 10 bases in between. The CDR3 nucleotides read TGTGCCAGCTCACTCGCGGTTTCCTCCTACGAGCAGTACTTC. Translated: CASSLAVSSYEQYF.

The chain couples TRBV15 to TRBJ2-3; 11 bases fit TRBD2. Trimming took 0 bases from V and 4 from J; bases not matched to a gene: 6. The CDR3 is 17 residues long. Germline assignment: CDR1 LNHNV and CDR2 YYDKDF (reference sequence). The CDR3 DNA sequence: TGTGCCACCAGCAGAGATAATGAGGGACTAGCGGCAGATACGCAGTATTTT. Translation gives CATSRDNEGLAADTQYF.

DNA of the CDR3: TGTGCCAGCAGTCGGGTGGATGGCGAGCAGTACTTC. The encoded protein is CASSRVDGEQYF. J is TRBJ2-7 and V is TRBV3-1 (or the pseudogene TRBV3-2), with no clear D. The CDR3 totals 12 residues. The ends were cut back, 6 bases at V and 6 bases at J, with 12 bases in the middle. Germline assignment: CDR1 LGHDT and CDR2 YNNKEL (reference sequence).

V usage is TRBV11-2 and J usage is TRBJ1-6, with D hard to call. The germline V gene encodes CDR1 SGHAT and CDR2 FQNNGV. The V and J ends lost 5 bases and 7 bases respectively, with 9 bases between them. This CDR3 contains 13 residues. CDR3 residues: CASSLDRNSPLHF. The CDR3 DNA is TGTGCCAGCAGCCTGGATAGGAATTCACCCCTCCACTTT.

The chain joins TRBV11-3 to TRBJ2-5; unclear D gene. CDR1 is SGHNT and CDR2 is YENEEA in the germline V gene. The CDR3 is made up of 14 amino acids. The V and J ends lost 1 base and 5 bases respectively, with 11 bases between them. This CDR3 is CASSLGPTAETQYF. The CDR3 nucleotides are TGTGCCAGCAGCTTAGGCCCTACAGCGGAGACCCAGTACTTC.

A single count supports this clone. The chain carries TRBV5-1 and TRBJ2-1; tentatively, D is TRBD2 (6 bases). The V end lost 7 bases, the J end lost 7 bases, and 18 bases lay between the germline ends. The CDR3 covers 14 residues. Germline V gives CDR1 SGHRS, CDR2 YFSETQ. The CDR3 nucleotides read TGCGCCAGCTCCCCCGCCGGGGGAGGTAATGAGCAGTTCTTC. This codes for CASSPAGGGNEQFF.

The CDR3 loop reads CASSLGLAVSTDTQYF. DNA for the CDR3: TGTGCCAGCAGCTTAGGGCTAGCGGTCAGCACAGATACGCAGTATTTT. The rearrangement uses TRBV7-2 and TRBJ2-3, with 7 nucleotides matching TRBD2. CDR1 and CDR2 from the germline V gene are SGHTA and FQGNSA. CDR3 length: 16 residues. J was trimmed by 0 bases and V by 1 base; bases with no gene match: 4.

V is TRBV5-1 and J is TRBJ2-7, with D perhaps matching TRBD1 (5 bases). Trimming shortened V by 0 bases and J by 3 bases, and 10 bases separated the two germline ends. The CDR3 has 14 amino acids. CDR1 and CDR2 (germline): SGHRS, YFSETQ. CDR3 coding DNA: TGCGCCAGCAGCTTGGGACAGCTTAACTACGAGCAGTACTTC. Its protein product is CASSLGQLNYEQYF.

V is TRBV6-5 and J is TRBJ1-1; a possible D gene is TRBD1 (5 bases). V was shortened by 7 bases and J by 1 base, with 13 bases between the two germline ends. This CDR3 is built from 14 residues. Germline values: CDR1 MNHEY, CDR2 SVGAGI. CDR3 coding DNA: TGTGCCAGCACAAAGGGTGGGGGGAACACTGAAGCTTTCTTT. It is translated as CASTKGGGNTEAFF.

The chain has TRBV7-2 and TRBJ1-4, with no clear D. Germline-derived CDR1 and CDR2 are SGHTA and FQGNSA. This CDR3 comprises 14 residues. V dropped 1 base and J dropped 8 bases, with 11 bases sitting between them. DNA of the CDR3: TGTGCCAGCAGCTTAGGGTGGTCGAGGGAAAAACTGTTTTTT. Its translation: CASSLGWSREKLFF.

The chain links TRBV5-1 to TRBJ2-3; D not resolved. Germline CDR1 is SGHRS and CDR2 is YFSETQ. The CDR3 contains 15 residues. V lost 8 bases to trimming and J lost 0 bases, with 16 bases between them. The CDR3 DNA reads as TGCGCCAGTAACCCAACAGTTCTCAGCACAGATACGCAGTATTTT. This gives the protein CASNPTVLSTDTQYF.

The J gene is TRBJ2-7, the V gene TRBV27; 7 bases match TRBD1. The CDR3 extends over 14 amino acids. Germline lookup yields CDR1 MNHEY and CDR2 SMNVEV (reference sequence). The V gene end was trimmed by 5 bases and the J gene end by 9 bases; junction bases not matched to a gene: 13. The CDR3 sequence is CASSGTAPVGVQYF. The CDR3 DNA reads as TGTGCCAGCAGTGGGACAGCCCCCGTAGGAGTGCAGTACTTC.

This clone was detected only a few times. The chain joins TRBV30 to TRBJ1-6, with unresolved D. Per the germline V gene, CDR1 is GTSNPN and CDR2 is SVGIG (reference sequence). The CDR3 has 13 amino acids. In nucleotides, the CDR3 is TGTGCTCTCGGCAGGCTAGTCGGTTCACCCCTCCACTTT. Translation: CALGRLVGSPLHF.

This clone was observed a single time. V and J are TRBV5-1 and TRBJ1-2; D gene uncertain. The germline V and J ends were trimmed by 4 bases and 0 bases, with 13 bases remaining between them. Germline CDR1 is SGHRS and CDR2 is YFSETQ. The CDR3 is 15 amino acids. The CDR3 bases are TGCGCCAGCAGCCTTACCGACGGAGCTAACTATGGCTACACCTTC. Its translation is CASSLTDGANYGYTF.

As regards this clone: Distinct nucleotide sequences in the sample also encode this CDR3. V usage is TRBV18 and J usage is TRBJ2-6; the match to TRBD1 covers 9 bases. V was clipped by 3 bases and J by 0 bases; unmatched bases: 6. This CDR3 spans 18 amino acids. Germline lookup yields CDR1 KGHSH and CDR2 LQKENI. Written as DNA, the CDR3 is TGTGCCAGCTCACCCCGGACAGGGGCCCTCTCTGGGGCCAACGTCCTGACTTTC. Protein product: CASSPRTGALSGANVLTF.

The chain combines TRBV24-1 with TRBJ2-3; a possible D gene is TRBD2 (7 bases). Germline CDR1 KGHDR, CDR2 SFDVKD. V was cut by 9 bases and J by 1 base, with 16 bases left in between. The CDR3 is made up of 15 amino acids. The CDR3 reads CATCQGLAGTDTQYF. The CDR3 DNA reads TGTGCCACCTGTCAGGGGCTAGCGGGCACAGATACGCAGTATTTT.

Of note for this clone: This sample also contains other DNA sequences that code for the same CDR3. The chain uses TRBV3-1 (or the pseudogene TRBV3-2) and TRBJ1-2; no firm D call. The CDR3 length is 15 residues. The germline V and J ends were trimmed by 0 bases and 1 base, with 9 bases remaining between them. Germline CDR1 reads LGHDT; CDR2 reads YNNKEL (reference sequence). In DNA form, the CDR3 reads TGTGCCAGCAGCCAAGACGGGAGCAGTAACTATGGCTACACCTTC. Residues: CASSQDGSSNYGYTF.

This clone was seen only once. The chain joins TRBV18 to TRBJ1-6, with 8 bases matching TRBD1. Germline lookup yields CDR1 KGHSH and CDR2 LQKENI. The CDR3 is 15 amino acids. V dropped 3 bases and J dropped 2; count of bases not matched to a gene: 0. The CDR3 nucleotides read TGTGCCAGCTCACCGACAGGGGCCTATAATTCACCCCTCCACTTT. Translated: CASSPTGAYNSPLHF. The whole variable domain, filled in from reference TRBV18 and TRBJ1-6, reads NAGVMQNPRHLVRRRGQEARLRCSPMKGHSHVYWYRQLPEEGLKFMVYLQKENIIDESGMPKERFSAEFPKEGPSILRIQQVVRGDSAAYFCASSPTGAYNSPLHFGNGTRLTVT.

V and J are TRBV7-2 and TRBJ2-2; TRBD1 matches at 7 bases. The trim removed 1 base at V and 1 base at J, leaving 6 bases unmatched. Germline V lookup: CDR1 SGHTA, CDR2 FQGNSA. The CDR3 spans 17 residues. The CDR3 sequence: CASSLGRDSLNTGELFF. The CDR3 DNA is TGTGCCAGCAGCTTAGGACGGGACAGTCTGAACACCGGGGAGCTGTTTTTT.

The V and J genes are TRBV5-1 and TRBJ2-5, with a weak D call TRBD2 (5 bases). CDR3 length: 15 residues. V lost 2 bases, J lost 1 base, and 12 bases lay in between. CDR1 is SGHRS and CDR2 is YFSETQ in the germline V gene. The CDR3 DNA is TGCGCCAGCAGCTTTCCTTCGGGGTCCCAAGAGACCCAGTACTTC. Residues: CASSFPSGSQETQYF. The full variable domain, completed using reference TRBV5-1 and TRBJ2-5, is KAGVTQTPRYLIKTRGQQVTLSCSPISGHRSVSWYQQTPGQGLQFLFEYFSETQRNKGNFPGRFSGRQFSNSRSEMNVSTLELGDSALYLCASSFPSGSQETQYFGPGTRLLVL.

The rearrangement joins TRBV18 to TRBJ2-7; D gene unclear. Germline V CDR1 and CDR2: KGHSH, LQKENI. The length of the CDR3 is 15 residues. Trimming took off 3 bases at V and 2 bases at J, with 14 bases between the two ends. CDR3 nucleotides: TGTGCCAGCTCACCTCGTGAAGGGTCCCCCTACGAGCAGTACTTC. As protein: CASSPREGSPYEQYF.